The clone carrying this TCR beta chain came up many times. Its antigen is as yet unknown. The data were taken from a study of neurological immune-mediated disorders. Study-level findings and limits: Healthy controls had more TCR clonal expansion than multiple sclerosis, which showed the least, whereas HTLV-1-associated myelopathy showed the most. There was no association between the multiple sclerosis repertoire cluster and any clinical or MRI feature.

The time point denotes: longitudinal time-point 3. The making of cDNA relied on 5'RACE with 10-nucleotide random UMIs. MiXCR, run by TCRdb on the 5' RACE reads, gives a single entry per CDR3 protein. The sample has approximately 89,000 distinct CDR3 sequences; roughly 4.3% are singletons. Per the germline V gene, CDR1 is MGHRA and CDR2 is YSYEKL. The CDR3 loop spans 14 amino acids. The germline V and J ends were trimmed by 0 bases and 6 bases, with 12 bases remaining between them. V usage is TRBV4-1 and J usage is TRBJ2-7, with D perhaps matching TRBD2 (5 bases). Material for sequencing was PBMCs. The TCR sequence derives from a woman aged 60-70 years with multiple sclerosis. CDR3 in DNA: TGCGCCAGCAGCCAAGAGATCCTAGCTCGCGAGCAGTACTTC. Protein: CASSQEILAREQYF.